This note documents a single TCR beta chain sequence. V lost 3 bases and J 3 bases, leaving 11 bases between the germline ends. The CDR3 extends over 14 amino acids. Germline V lookup: CDR1 KGHSH, CDR2 LQKENI. The data are from a study of shared clonotypes between healthy human individuals. Study summary: Plates per donor: three CD4 naive, three CD4 memory, two CD8 naive, one CD8 memory.

TCRdb's table, derived via immunoSEQ multiplex PCR, lists solely in-frame clones and lacks some. Of 1.4 million to 1.5 million clones listed, over 95% were seen once; the top ten hold over 1%. The sequenced sample consisted of naive CD4+ T cells sorted from blood. Stated subset: CD45RA+ positively selected. This TCR came from a young man in good health. This chain joins TRBV18 and TRBJ2-5; D perhaps matches TRBD2 (7 bases). CDR3 in DNA: TGTGCCAGCTCACCCCTAGGGGGGGAAGAGACCCAGTACTTC. This codes for CASSPLGGEETQYF.